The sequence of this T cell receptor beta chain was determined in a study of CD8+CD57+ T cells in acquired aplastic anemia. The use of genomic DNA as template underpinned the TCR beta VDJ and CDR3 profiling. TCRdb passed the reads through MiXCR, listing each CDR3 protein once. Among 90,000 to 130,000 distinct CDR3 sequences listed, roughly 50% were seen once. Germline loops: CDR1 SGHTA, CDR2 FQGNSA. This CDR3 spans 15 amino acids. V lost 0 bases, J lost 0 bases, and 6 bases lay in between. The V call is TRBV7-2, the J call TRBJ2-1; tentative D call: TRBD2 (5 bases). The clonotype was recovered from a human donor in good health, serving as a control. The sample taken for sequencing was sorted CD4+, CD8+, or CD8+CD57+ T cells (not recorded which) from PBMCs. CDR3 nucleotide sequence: TGTGCCAGCAGCTTAGCTGCGGGCTCCTACAATGAGCAGTTCTTC. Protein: CASSLAAGSYNEQFF.